Shown below are 6 T cell receptor beta chains from a single sample sequenced in a study of tumor and adjacent non-tumor tissue in lung cancer. A modified ARM-PCR protocol with three rounds of nested PCR amplified TCRbeta. Via MiXCR, TCRdb re-called the multiplex PCR reads, giving one row per CDR3 protein. Of tens of thousands of distinct CDR3 sequences in the sample, about 70% were seen once. No cell sorting was done before RNA was extracted from the tissue. The sample consisted of lung tumor tissue. The source is a man aged 55 to 69 with non-small cell lung cancer.

With respect to this clonotype: A much larger clone differs by one base, so this may be a read error. V gene TRBV6-2 or TRBV6-3 combines with J gene TRBJ2-3; maybe TRBD1 (6 bases). This CDR3 is 17 amino acids long. Germline-derived CDR1 and CDR2 are MNHEY and SVGEGT. CDR3 DNA sequence: TGTGTCAGCAGTTCCATACGGGACAACCGAAACGAGAATACGCAGTATTTT. This codes for CVSSSIRDNRNENTQYF.

This clonotype showed up just once. For the CDR3, the DNA is TGTGCCAGCTATTACGCCTCCGGGACTCCAAACACCATATATTTT. This sequence encodes CASYYASGTPNTIYF. This chain uses TRBV6-5 with TRBJ1-3, with D possibly matching TRBD1 (5 bases). CDR3 length: 15 residues. V lost 8 bases and J lost 6, with 20 bases in between. Germline lookup yields CDR1 MNHEY and CDR2 SVGAGI.

This clonotype has just a few counts. This could be a read error, since a much larger clone is one nucleotide away. The V gene is TRBV5-4, the J gene TRBJ2-3, with 7 nucleotides matching TRBD2. The V and J ends lost 3 bases and 2 bases, in that order; junction bases with no gene match: 9. CDR1 is SGHNT, CDR2 YYREEE, per germline (reference sequence). This CDR3 has 16 residues. As DNA, the CDR3 is TGTGCCAGCAGCTCCGGACTAGTGGGGGACACAGATACGCAGTATTTT. Its translation is CASSSGLVGDTDTQYF.

This clonotype was observed at least ten times. The chain combines TRBV6-5 with TRBJ2-3; 8 bases align to TRBD2. From germline, CDR1 is MNHEY and CDR2 SVGAGI. The CDR3 runs to 16 residues. V was pared by 4 bases and J by 1 base, with 7 bases of the junction left unmatched. The CDR3 sequence is CASSSTSGGRTDTQYF. The CDR3 region has the DNA TGTGCCAGCAGTTCCACAAGCGGGGGCCGCACAGATACGCAGTATTTT.

V is TRBV6-6 and J is TRBJ1-2; weak D call: TRBD1 (6 bases). CDR1 is MNHNY, CDR2 SVGAGI, per germline (reference sequence). Trimming shortened V by 5 bases and J by 7 bases, and 20 bases separated the two germline ends. The CDR3 is made up of 15 amino acids. In DNA, the CDR3 is TGTGCCAGCAGTCACCCCCCGATTAGGGGGGTTGGCTACACCTTC. Amino acid sequence: CASSHPPIRGVGYTF.

This clonotype was seen at least ten times. The chain recombines TRBV25-1 with TRBJ2-6; D gene unclear. The CDR3 covers 15 residues. Germline V gene lookup returns CDR1 MGHDK and CDR2 SYGVNS. V was trimmed by 5 bases and J by 2 bases, leaving 10 bases between them. The DNA of the CDR3 is TGTGCCAGCAGTTCCCCCCGCCCTGGGGCCAACGTCCTGACTTTC. Its translation is CASSSPRPGANVLTF.